This T cell receptor beta chain derives from a study of healthy donors' naive CD4 and CD8 T cells. Worth noting for this clonotype: The antigen is undetermined.

TCR libraries were built from approximately 520 ng of total RNA by linear amplification. TCRdb analysed the reads with MiXCR anew, one entry per CDR3 protein. The sample carries approximately 200,000 distinct CDR3 sequences, about 74% recorded once. Germline V CDR1 and CDR2: LNHDA, SQIVND (reference sequence). There are 17 residues in the CDR3. V lost 8 bases and J 0 bases, leaving 20 bases between the germline ends. Study results and caveats: About 13% of CD4/CD8 propensity variance appeared explained by V, J and CDR3 charge.

This chain uses TRBV19 with TRBJ2-1, with D perhaps TRBD2 (5 bases). The sequenced sample consisted of naive CD4+ and CD8+ T cells sorted from blood, pooled from several donors. This receptor was identified in a pool of human donors in good health; the sample pools cells from several healthy donors. The CDR3 nucleotides read TGTGCCAGTCGTTCTTTCTTTCTAGCCAACTCCTACAATGAGCAGTTCTTC. Translated: CASRSFFLANSYNEQFF.